One and the same sample provided the 14 T cell receptor beta chains below, sequenced in a study of human T cells and chemical hapten exposure. Time point described: patch test 3, about 24 weeks after DPC sensitization. Indicated treatment: therapeutic diphenylcyclopropenone sensitization with weekly scalp DPC. A single record per CDR3 protein comes from TCRdb applying MiXCR to the RACE reads. The repertoire holds about 84,000 distinct CDR3 sequences, with 10% to 11% as singletons. The input for sequencing was whole blood, taken in connection with sensitization to the hapten diphenylcyclopropenone (DPC). The receptors shown here come from a woman aged 45 to 65 with alopecia areata. Some clones in this sample may be carry-over from other donors' samples.

As to this clonotype: Sequence at one end of the junction differs from germline and may be a read error. CDR3 residues: CASNTGPGKLFF. The CDR3 DNA is TGTGCCAGCAACACAGGGCCCGGGAAGCTGTTTTTT. The chain employs TRBV6-2 or TRBV6-3 and TRBJ2-2, with a tentative D call TRBD1 (6 bases). Germline V lookup: CDR1 MNHEY, CDR2 SVGEGT. CDR3 length: 12 amino acids.

This clonotype was found many times. The chain links TRBV12-3 or TRBV12-4 to TRBJ1-2, with D hard to call. CDR3 length: 15 residues. V lost 3 bases and J 0 bases, leaving 11 bases between the germline ends. The CDR3 sequence is CASSLTLASNYGYTF. CDR3 DNA sequence: TGTGCCAGCAGTTTGACTCTAGCCTCTAACTATGGCTACACCTTC.

This clonotype was seen ten or more times. CDR3 nucleotide sequence: TGTGCCAGCAGGGCAGGGACAGGGGCTAATCAGCCCCAGCATTTT. Its protein product is CASRAGTGANQPQHF. The rearrangement joins TRBV2 to TRBJ1-5, with 10 bases matching TRBD1. Germline CDR1 and CDR2: SNHLY and FYNNEI. Trimming removed 6 bases from V and 4 bases from J; junction bases left unmatched: 6. This CDR3 is built from 15 residues.

This clonotype was counted many times. V and J are TRBV28 and TRBJ2-5; D remains unclear. The CDR3 length is 15 residues. The ends were cut back, 2 bases at V and 1 base at J, with 11 bases in the middle. The V gene's germline CDR1 is MDHEN and CDR2 SYDVKM. The CDR3 here is CASSLQNIPQETQYF. The CDR3 DNA sequence: TGTGCCAGCAGTTTACAGAACATTCCCCAAGAGACCCAGTACTTC.

The table lists this clonotype with many counts. The chain uses TRBV7-3 and TRBJ1-1, with D perhaps matching TRBD1 (5 bases). Trimming stripped 1 base from V and 4 bases from J, with 13 bases between. The length of the CDR3 is 15 residues. Germline V gene sequence: CDR1 SGHTA, CDR2 FQGTGA. CDR3 protein: CASSLNPGKGTEAFF. CDR3 nucleotide sequence: TGTGCCAGCAGCTTAAACCCAGGGAAGGGCACTGAAGCTTTCTTT.

Ten or more counts support this clonotype. J is TRBJ2-5 and V is TRBV5-1; 7 bases match TRBD1. Germline V gene sequence: CDR1 SGHRS, CDR2 YFSETQ. V shed 3 bases and J 2 bases; nucleotides not matched to a gene: 13. The CDR3 has 17 amino acids. The CDR3 nucleotides are TGCGCCAGCAGCTCGGTCGGCAGGGGGAGCGCTCAAGAGACCCAGTACTTC. Protein product: CASSSVGRGSAQETQYF.

This clonotype has a handful of counts. The J gene is TRBJ1-4, the V gene TRBV6-5; D remains ambiguous. V was pared by 4 bases and J by 2 bases, with 11 bases between. Germline CDR1 reads MNHEY; CDR2 reads SVGAGI. This CDR3 comprises 15 residues. The CDR3 loop reads CASSLSLGTNEKLFF. Written as DNA, the CDR3 is TGTGCCAGCAGTTTATCGCTGGGGACTAATGAAAAACTGTTTTTT.

CDR3 amino acids: CASSFQGGANIQYF. The CDR3 coding sequence is TGTGCCAGCAGTTTTCAGGGGGGGGCAAACATTCAGTACTTC. This rearrangement joins TRBV6-4 to TRBJ2-4; the D gene could be TRBD1 or TRBD2 (7 bases each). Germline CDR1 MRHNA, CDR2 SNTAGT. Trimming took off 5 bases at V and 6 bases at J, with 14 bases between the two ends. CDR3 length: 14 residues.

On this clonotype: Possible read error: a much larger clone is one base away. The J gene is TRBJ1-2, the V gene TRBV12-3 or TRBV12-4; D may be TRBD1 (5 bases). This CDR3 has 12 residues. CDR3 DNA: TGTACCAGCACTTCTAGACAGTCTGGCTACACCTTC. Encoded protein: CTSTSRQSGYTF.

The sample holds many counts of this clonotype. The V call is TRBV9, the J call TRBJ2-1; D remains unclear. The CDR3 has 13 amino acids. V gave up 4 bases and J gave up 6 bases, with 11 bases separating them. In germline, CDR1 is SGDLS, CDR2 YYNGEE. CDR3 DNA: TGTGCCAGCAGCCCCAGCTTAGCCAATGAGCAGTTCTTC. Protein sequence: CASSPSLANEQFF. The complete variable domain, with remaining parts taken from reference TRBV9 and TRBJ2-1, reads DSGVTQTPKHLITATGQRVTLRCSPRSGDLSVYWYQQSLDQGLQFLIQYYNGEERAKGNILERFSAQQFPDLHSELNLSSLELGDSALYFCASSPSLANEQFFGPGTRLTVL.

The table lists this clonotype with many counts. The CDR3, as DNA: TGTGCCAGCAGTTCCTGGCTGAGCCCTTGGGAAAAACTGTTTTTT. This gives the protein CASSSWLSPWEKLFF. The V call is TRBV12-3 or TRBV12-4, the J call TRBJ1-4; D remains ambiguous. Trimming cost V 4 bases and J 8 bases, with 17 bases left between them. The length of the CDR3 is 15 residues.

This clonotype was counted only a few times. The chain couples TRBV9 to TRBJ2-3; 7 bases align to TRBD2. CDR3 length: 15 amino acids. CDR1 and CDR2 from the germline V gene are SGDLS and YYNGEE. Trimming cost V 6 bases and J 0 bases; bases outside gene matches: 7. The CDR3 region has the DNA TGTGCCAGCACCGGTAGCGGGTGGAGCACAGATACGCAGTATTTT. This translates into CASTGSGWSTDTQYF.

This clonotype appeared a few times. The V call is TRBV5-5, the J call TRBJ2-3; either TRBD1 or TRBD2 may supply D (5 bases each). Germline CDR1 reads SGHKS; CDR2 reads YYEKEE (reference sequence). Trimming removed 0 bases at V and 1 base at J, with 15 bases between. CDR3 length: 17 residues. CDR3 DNA: TGTGCCAGCAGCTTGGAGGGAGTTAGGGGCGGCACAGATACGCAGTATTTT. This sequence encodes CASSLEGVRGGTDTQYF.

The chain combines TRBV4-2 with TRBJ1-4; D call uncertain. This CDR3 is 15 amino acids long. V shed 1 base and J shed 1 base, with 7 bases lying between them. Germline values: CDR1 LGHNA, CDR2 YNFKEQ. CDR3 sequence reads: CASSQGGETNEKLFF. In DNA form, the CDR3 reads TGTGCCAGCAGCCAAGGGGGAGAAACTAATGAAAAACTGTTTTTT.